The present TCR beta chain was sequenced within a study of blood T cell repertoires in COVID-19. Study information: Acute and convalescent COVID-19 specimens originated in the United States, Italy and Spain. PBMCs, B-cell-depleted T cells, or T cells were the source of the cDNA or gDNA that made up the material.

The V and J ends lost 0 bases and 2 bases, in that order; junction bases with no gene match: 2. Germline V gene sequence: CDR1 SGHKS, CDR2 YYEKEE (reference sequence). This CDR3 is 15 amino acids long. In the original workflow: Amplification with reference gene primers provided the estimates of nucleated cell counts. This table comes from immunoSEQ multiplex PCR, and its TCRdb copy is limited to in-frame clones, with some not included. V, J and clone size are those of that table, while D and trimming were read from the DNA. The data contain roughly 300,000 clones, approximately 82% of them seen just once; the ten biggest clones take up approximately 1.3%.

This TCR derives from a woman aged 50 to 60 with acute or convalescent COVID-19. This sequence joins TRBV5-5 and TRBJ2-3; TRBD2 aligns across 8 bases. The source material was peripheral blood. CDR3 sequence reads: CASSLGAGVTDTQYF. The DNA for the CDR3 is TGTGCCAGCAGCTTGGGAGCGGGGGTCACAGATACGCAGTATTTT.